This T cell receptor (beta chain) stems from a study of blood T cell repertoires in COVID-19 (TCRdb year 2020). Notes on the research overall: The collaborator samples originated in the United States, Italy and Spain and spanned the acute and convalescent phases of COVID-19. Where HLA class I and class II types were available, the types were taken from metadata supplied by the sample provider, not from assay-based typing. The repertoires were made available in a free public database intended to serve as a resource for research on the immune response to SARS-CoV-2. Samples were obtained from the ongoing ImmuneRACE study (first 160 participants) and from 950 to 1,500 subjects provided by 6 global collaborators. Deeply sampled blood TCRbeta repertoires from subjects exposed to, actively infected with, or recovered from COVID-19 were included in the dataset. The sample metadata nearly always contained a de-identified subject ID, COVID-19 status, age in years and sex. The material from the prospective study consisted of cDNA or gDNA derived from T cells, B-cell-depleted T cells, or PBMCs.

TCRbeta CDR3 regions were amplified from genomic DNA using the immunoSEQ Assay, a bias-controlled multiplex PCR. Under the source paper's analysis protocol: Nucleated cell counts per sample were estimated from amplification of reference gene primers within the assay. Sequence reads were collapsed and filtered to measure the absolute abundance of every unique TCRbeta CDR3 rearrangement. For each sample, productive Simpson clonality was calculated as the square root of Simpson's diversity index across productive rearrangements. TCRdb mirrors the immuneACCESS table, restricted to in-frame sequences. Some clones are absent from its copies; in checked studies, under half trace to an unresolved V gene, and the reason for the others is unknown. The V and J calls and clone size come from that table; D and trimming were worked out from the DNA. This sample is represented by approximately 250,000 clones; approximately 88% of them were singletons. 2% to 2.5% of the sample is taken by the ten largest.

Enrolling through a virtual design, the prospective study's participants ranged in age from roughly 18 to 89 years and lived across roughly 24 United States geographic areas. Cohort assignment in the prospective study relied on participant-reported clinical history from a screening survey and a study questionnaire. Mobile phlebotomists in the prospective study collected whole blood, serum and a nasopharyngeal or oropharyngeal swab from every participant. Over a roughly two-month period, participants in the prospective study had the option of providing additional blood draws and questionnaires. Blood samples from the prospective study were shipped frozen or at room temperature prior to DNA extraction. The CDR3 starts with the cysteine, ends with the phenylalanine, and has 15 residues. The only DNA kept is the CDR3, 45 bases in frame from the first base. Via the germline V gene, CDR1 is SGHTA and CDR2 FQGNSA. V is clipped by 1 base and J by 6 bases, and the sequence between their germline boundaries is 13 bases long.

In its sample, this clone was seen once. It has no known antigen specificity. No much larger clone is present one base from it, and per-base qualities are unavailable. Beyond this particular receptor, the publication reports: The quantity of clinical and demographic metadata differed by source and by participant and was supplied without curation.

The source of this sequence is a woman aged 35 to 49 with acute COVID-19. The specimen was PBMCs or T cells enriched from blood (not recorded which). The sequence links TRBV7-2 to TRBJ2-1; the D gene is possibly TRBD2, with 6 bases matching. The DNA reads TGTGCCAGCAGCTTAGGCACTAGCCAAATCAATGAGCAGTTCTTC. This is translated as CASSLGTSQINEQFF.